The clone carrying this TCR beta chain was counted many times. Its specificity is not known. This sample stems from a study of T cell repertoires in cytomegalovirus infection. The study, taken as a whole, reports: Of the TCR beta families, the public ones yielded a cumulative frequency that identified carriers of CMV plus the relevant HLA.

MiXCR, applied by TCRdb to the reads, yields one record per CDR3 protein. This table holds about 250,000 distinct CDR3 sequences, about 17% found once. Germline trimming cut 5 bases from V and 6 bases from J; bases unmatched to any gene: 7. Germline-derived CDR1 and CDR2 are MNHNS and SASEGT. This CDR3 spans 14 amino acids. Sequenced material: CD8+ T cells from PBMCs. This TCR was recovered from a human donor in good health (CMV status not recorded). Some clones in this sample may be carry-over from other donors' samples. The chain carries TRBV6-1 and TRBJ1-3; TRBD1 aligns across 7 bases. In nucleotides, the CDR3 is TGTGCCAGCAGTCTCCGGGACAGCAAAAACACCATATATTTT. Translation: CASSLRDSKNTIYF.